The clone carrying this T cell receptor (beta chain) was counted between two and nine times. While infection was still active, Seattle patients were enrolled and then followed longitudinally. The data are from a study of blood T cell repertoires in COVID-19. Study-wide background: Acute and convalescent COVID-19 samples came from the United States, Italy and Spain.

In the original analysis: Estimation of nucleated cell counts was performed using reference gene primer amplification. Here immunoSEQ multiplex PCR was the method, and the copy in TCRdb shows in-frame clones only, minus some. V, J and clone size derive from that table, while D and trimming were established from the DNA sequence. The sample carries some 64,000 clones, approximately 80% recorded once. The CDR3 runs to 13 residues. After removal of 5 bases from V and 4 bases from J, the junction contained 2 bases not matched to a gene. This TCR derives from a man aged 60-69 years with COVID-19, enrolled during active disease. Specimen: peripheral blood. The rearrangement joins TRBV12-3 or TRBV12-4 to TRBJ1-2; TRBD1 matches at 9 bases. The CDR3 bases are TGTGCCAGCAGTCCGGGACAGGGCTATGGCTACACCTTC. Amino acid sequence: CASSPGQGYGYTF.